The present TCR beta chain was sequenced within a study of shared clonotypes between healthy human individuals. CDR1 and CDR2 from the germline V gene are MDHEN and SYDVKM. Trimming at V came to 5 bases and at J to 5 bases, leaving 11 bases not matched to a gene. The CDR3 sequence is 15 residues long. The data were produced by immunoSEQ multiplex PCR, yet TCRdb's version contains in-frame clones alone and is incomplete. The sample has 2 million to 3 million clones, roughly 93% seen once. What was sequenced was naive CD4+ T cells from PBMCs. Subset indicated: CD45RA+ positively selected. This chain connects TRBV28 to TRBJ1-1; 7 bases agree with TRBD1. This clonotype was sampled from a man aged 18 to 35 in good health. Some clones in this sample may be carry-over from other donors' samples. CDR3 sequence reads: CASSGGQLGLTEAFF. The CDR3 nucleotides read TGTGCCAGCAGTGGGGGACAGTTGGGGTTAACTGAAGCTTTCTTT.